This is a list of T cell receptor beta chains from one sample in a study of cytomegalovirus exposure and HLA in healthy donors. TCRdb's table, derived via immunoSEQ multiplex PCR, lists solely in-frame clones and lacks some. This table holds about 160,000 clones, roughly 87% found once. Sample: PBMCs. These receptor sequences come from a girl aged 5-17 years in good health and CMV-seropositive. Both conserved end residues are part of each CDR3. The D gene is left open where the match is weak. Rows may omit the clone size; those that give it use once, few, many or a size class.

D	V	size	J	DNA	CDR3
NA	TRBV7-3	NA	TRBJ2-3	TGTGCCAGCAGCTTCGGGAGTAGCACAGATACGCAGTATTTT	CASSFGSSTDTQYF
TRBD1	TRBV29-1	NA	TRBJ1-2	TGCAGCGGTGGATACAGGGGTGGCTACACCTTC	CSGGYRGGYTF
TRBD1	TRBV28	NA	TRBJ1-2	TGTGCCAGCAGTTTTAATTTTTTGGGGACAGGGGATGGCTACACCTTC	CASSFNFLGTGDGYTF
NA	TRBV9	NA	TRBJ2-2	TGTGCCAGCAGCGTAGGGCTGAACACCGGGGAGCTGTTTTTT	CASSVGLNTGELFF
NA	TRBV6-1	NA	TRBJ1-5	TGTGCCAGCAGGGTGGCAAGCAATCAGCCCCAGCATTTT	CASRVASNQPQHF
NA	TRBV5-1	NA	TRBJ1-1	TGCGCCAGCAGCTTGGACAGGAGGAACACTGAAGCTTTCTTT	CASSLDRRNTEAFF
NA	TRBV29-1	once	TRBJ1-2	TGCAGCGTGAGTTTACTGACTAACTATGGCTACACCTTC	CSVSLLTNYGYTF
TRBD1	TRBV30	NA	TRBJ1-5	TGTGCCTGGAGCTTCGGAGGGGGCCGCAATCAGCCCCAGCATTTT	CAWSFGGGRNQPQHF
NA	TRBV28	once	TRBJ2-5	TGTGCCAGCAGTCCCCCCGCGAGGGAGACCCAGTACTTC	CASSPPARETQYF
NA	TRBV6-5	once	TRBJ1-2	TGTGCCAGCAGTTACGACAATCTCCTGTACACCTTC	CASSYDNLLYTF
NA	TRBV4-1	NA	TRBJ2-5	TGCGCCAGCAGCCAAGATAGACAGGTTCGAGGGGAGACCCAGTACTTC	CASSQDRQVRGETQYF
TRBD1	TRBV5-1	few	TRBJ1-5	TGCGCCAGCAGCTTGCACACAGGGGGCGATCAGCCCCAGCATTTT	CASSLHTGGDQPQHF
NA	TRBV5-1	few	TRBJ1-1	TGCGCCAGCAGTGGATCGGCGGGCGGCCTCACGAAGAACACTGAAGCTTTCTTT	CASSGSAGGLTKNTEAFF
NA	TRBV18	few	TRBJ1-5	TGTGCCAGCTCACTTGCGGGTAGCAATCAGCCCCAGCATTTT	CASSLAGSNQPQHF
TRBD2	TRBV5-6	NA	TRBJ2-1	TGTGCCAGCGGCCAGCGGGGACCCTACAATGAGCAGTTCTTC	CASGQRGPYNEQFF
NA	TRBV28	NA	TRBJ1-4	TGTGCCAGCAGCCGTAACATGAATCAGGTTGAAAAACTGTTTTTT	CASSRNMNQVEKLFF
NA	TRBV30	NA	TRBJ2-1	TGTGCCTGGAGTGCCAACGCGGCCTACAATGAGCAGTTCTTC	CAWSANAAYNEQFF
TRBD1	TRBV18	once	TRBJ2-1	TGTGCCAGCTCACCACCGAGGGGACAGGGGACTTACAATGAGCAGTTCTTC	CASSPPRGQGTYNEQFF
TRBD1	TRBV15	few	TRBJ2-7	TGTGCCACCAGCAGAGGAGAACAGGGGATCACAGGGCACGAGCAGTACTTC	CATSRGEQGITGHEQYF
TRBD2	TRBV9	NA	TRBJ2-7	TGTGCCAGCAGCCACGGGACTACCTACGAGCAGTACTTC	CASSHGTTYEQYF
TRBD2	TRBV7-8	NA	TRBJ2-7	TGTGCCAGCAGGGCGGGGGACTCCTCCTACGAGCAGTACTTC	CASRAGDSSYEQYF
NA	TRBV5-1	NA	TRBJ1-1	TGCGCCAGCACCCTCTCGGGGGGAGATACTGAAGCTTTCTTT	CASTLSGGDTEAFF
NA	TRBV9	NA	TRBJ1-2	TGTGCCAGCAGCGCACTGGGACTCCCGACGGCTAACTATGGCTACACCTTC	CASSALGLPTANYGYTF
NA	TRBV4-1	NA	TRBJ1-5	TGCGCCAGCAGCCAAGAAGGGGAATATAGCAATCAGCCCCAGCATTTT	CASSQEGEYSNQPQHF
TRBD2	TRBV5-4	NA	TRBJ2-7	TGTGCCAGCAGCTTGGCAGTAGCGGGAGGGACCTACGAGCAGTACTTC	CASSLAVAGGTYEQYF
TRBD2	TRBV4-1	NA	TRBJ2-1	TGCGCCAGCAGCGCCCTAGCGGGGGGGCACAATGAGCAGTTCTTC	CASSALAGGHNEQFF
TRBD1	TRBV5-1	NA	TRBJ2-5	TGCGCCAGCTATCTGACAGGGGAGGAGACCCAGTACTTC	CASYLTGEETQYF
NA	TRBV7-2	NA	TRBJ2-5	TGTGCCAGCAGCTTTAACAGCGGAGAGACCCAGTACTTC	CASSFNSGETQYF
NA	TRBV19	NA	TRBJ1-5	TGTGCCAGTAGTATCCCATCGGGGAACAATCAGCCCCAGCATTTT	CASSIPSGNNQPQHF
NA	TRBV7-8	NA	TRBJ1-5	TGTGCCAGCAGCTTCCGGGGTGGAGTGGAGATTGGCAATCAGCCCCAGCATTTT	CASSFRGGVEIGNQPQHF
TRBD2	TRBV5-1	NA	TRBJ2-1	TGCGCCAGCAGTACACCTAGCGGGATGGAGGGTGAGCAGTTCTTC	CASSTPSGMEGEQFF
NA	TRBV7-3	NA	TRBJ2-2	TGTGCCAGCAGCTTGTCTGGGGCCACCGGGGAGCTGTTTTTT	CASSLSGATGELFF
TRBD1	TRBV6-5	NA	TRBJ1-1	TGTGCCAGCAGCCGTGGTGAAGGGGGCTTCACTGAAGCTTTCTTT	CASSRGEGGFTEAFF